One and the same sample provided the 17 T cell receptor beta chains below, sequenced in a study of technical replicates of blood from several donors. This table comes from immunoSEQ multiplex PCR, and its TCRdb copy is limited to in-frame clones, with some not included. The sample lists 75,000 to 95,000 clones; 90% to 95% were seen once. The sequencing input was T cells isolated from PBMCs. These receptors were obtained from a human donor in good health.

The chain has TRBV4-1 and TRBJ2-3; 7 bases fit TRBD2. Germline V CDR1 and CDR2: MGHRA, YSYEKL. The trim removed 4 bases at V and 0 bases at J, leaving 7 bases unmatched. There are 16 residues in the CDR3. CDR3 nucleotide sequence: TGCGCCAGCAGCCTTCAGCGGGGCCCTAGCACAGATACGCAGTATTTT. As protein: CASSLQRGPSTDTQYF.

The chain links TRBV6-5 to TRBJ2-7, with D hard to call. V dropped 2 bases and J dropped 3 bases, with 11 bases sitting between them. Germline V CDR1 and CDR2: MNHEY, SVGAGI. The CDR3 has 14 amino acids. The CDR3 here is CASSYSSVSYEQYF. The CDR3 DNA reads TGTGCCAGCAGTTACAGCAGCGTGAGCTACGAGCAGTACTTC.

V and J are TRBV6-8 and TRBJ2-2, with D possibly TRBD1 on 5 matching bases. Germline V gene sequence: CDR1 MNHGY, CDR2 SAAAGT. The CDR3 spans 15 residues. Trimming stripped 10 bases from V and 2 bases from J, with 17 bases between. The CDR3 nucleotides read TGTGCCACCGTAAAGGGGTTACATAACACCGGGGAGCTGTTTTTT. This gives the protein CATVKGLHNTGELFF.

This rearrangement joins TRBV6-1 to TRBJ2-1; 7 bases are a match to TRBD1. J was trimmed by 5 bases and V by 3 bases; bases with no gene match: 7. This CDR3 is built from 15 residues. The germline V gene has CDR1 MNHNS and CDR2 SASEGT. DNA of the CDR3: TGTGCCAGCAGTGAGTTCCAGGGGGATAACAATGAGCAGTTCTTC. It yields the protein CASSEFQGDNNEQFF.

The V gene is TRBV11-2, the J gene TRBJ2-5, with 10 positions matching TRBD2. After removal of 3 bases from V and 6 bases from J, the junction contained 7 bases not matched to a gene. CDR1 is SGHAT and CDR2 is FQNNGV in the germline V gene. The CDR3 spans 15 residues. The DNA of the CDR3 is TGTGCCAGCAGCTTCCTAGCGGGGGAGCCCCAGACCCAGTACTTC. Protein product: CASSFLAGEPQTQYF.

V and J are TRBV7-9 and TRBJ1-1; D is undetermined. The germline V and J ends were trimmed by 4 bases and 6 bases, with 9 bases remaining between them. The CDR3 length is 12 residues. The germline V gene encodes CDR1 SEHNR and CDR2 FQNEAQ (reference sequence). The CDR3 bases are TGTGCCAGCAGCTATGGCTCAGCTGAAGCTTTCTTT. It translates to CASSYGSAEAFF.

The CDR3 protein is CATSGTQETQYF. The CDR3 coding sequence is TGTGCCACCTCCGGGACACAAGAGACCCAGTACTTC. The rearrangement uses TRBV28 and TRBJ2-5; perhaps TRBD1 as D (6 bases). The CDR3 consists of 12 residues. V was trimmed by 10 bases and J by 2 bases, leaving 11 bases between them. Germline values: CDR1 MDHEN, CDR2 SYDVKM.

V and J are TRBV6-1 and TRBJ1-1; D ambiguous. V lost 0 bases and J 8 bases, leaving 7 bases between the germline ends. The CDR3 runs 12 residues. The germline V gene encodes CDR1 MNHNS and CDR2 SASEGT. The CDR3 DNA reads TGTGCCAGCAGTGAAGCCGTCAGGGAAGCTTTCTTT. Translation: CASSEAVREAFF.

The chain is built from TRBV4-1 and TRBJ2-1; 11 bases are shared with TRBD2. This CDR3 is built from 17 residues. The germline CDR1 and CDR2 sequences are MGHRA and YSYEKL. The trim removed 3 bases at V and 4 bases at J, leaving 8 bases unmatched. CDR3 loop: CASSHDTSGSWYNEQFF. DNA of the CDR3: TGCGCCAGCAGCCATGATACTAGCGGGAGTTGGTACAATGAGCAGTTCTTC.

This sequence joins TRBV29-1 and TRBJ1-4; a weak D match, TRBD1 (6 bases). Germline assignment: CDR1 SQVTM and CDR2 ANQGSEA. The CDR3 covers 12 residues. The germline V and J ends were trimmed by 3 bases and 8 bases, with 10 bases remaining between them. The CDR3 region has the DNA TGCAGCGTTGACAGGGGTGGGGAAAAACTGTTTTTT. Translated, it gives CSVDRGGEKLFF.

V and J are TRBV29-1 and TRBJ2-1; TRBD2 aligns across 10 bases. Germline V gene lookup returns CDR1 SQVTM and CDR2 ANQGSEA. Trimming cost V 2 bases and J 2 bases; bases outside gene matches: 0. This CDR3 spans 14 amino acids. The CDR3 DNA follows: TGCAGCGTTGAAACTAGCGGGACCTACAATGAGCAGTTCTTC. Translated, it gives CSVETSGTYNEQFF.

The chain combines TRBV28 with TRBJ1-1, with D perhaps matching TRBD1 (5 bases). The CDR3 has 11 amino acids. V was shortened by 7 bases and J by 9 bases, with 12 bases between the two germline ends. Germline V gene lookup returns CDR1 MDHEN and CDR2 SYDVKM. Here the CDR3 reads CASKTPDKAFF. As DNA, the CDR3 is TGTGCCAGCAAAACTCCGGACAAAGCTTTCTTT.

The chain carries TRBV5-8 and TRBJ1-5; D perhaps matches TRBD1 (5 bases). Germline V gene lookup returns CDR1 SGHTS and CDR2 YDEGEE. The CDR3 length is 15 residues. Deletions cut 2 bases from V and 3 bases from J, with 12 bases between. Here the CDR3 reads CASSFPRVDNQPQHF. The CDR3 DNA reads as TGTGCCAGCAGCTTTCCCAGGGTTGACAATCAGCCCCAGCATTTT.

The chain recombines TRBV9 with TRBJ2-1; TRBD2 aligns across 7 bases. CDR3 length: 15 residues. With V trimmed by 1 base and J by 3 bases, 4 bases remained unmatched. Germline lookup yields CDR1 SGDLS and CDR2 YYNGEE. The DNA of the CDR3 is TGTGCCAGCAGCGTACATCGCGGGGGCTACAATGAGCAGTTCTTC. It is translated as CASSVHRGGYNEQFF. Together with reference TRBV9 and TRBJ2-1, the CDR3 gives the full variable domain: DSGVTQTPKHLITATGQRVTLRCSPRSGDLSVYWYQQSLDQGLQFLIQYYNGEERAKGNILERFSAQQFPDLHSELNLSSLELGDSALYFCASSVHRGGYNEQFFGPGTRLTVL.

The chain links TRBV29-1 to TRBJ1-2; weak D call: TRBD1 (6 bases). Between the trimmed V and J ends, which lost 7 bases and 3 bases, there was a span of 15 bases. The CDR3 contains 13 residues. The germline V gene has CDR1 SQVTM and CDR2 ANQGSEA. CDR3 nucleotide sequence: TGCAGCGCCCAGACAGGACGGGACTATGGCTACACCTTC. Translated: CSAQTGRDYGYTF.

CDR3 coding DNA: TGCGCCAGCAGCCCCCAACTTGAGCAGTTCTTC. It translates to CASSPQLEQFF. V is TRBV5-1 and J is TRBJ2-1; D gene uncertain. Germline V gives CDR1 SGHRS, CDR2 YFSETQ. Trimming left V 4 bases short and J 9 bases short, with 8 bases between. This CDR3 region has 11 residues.

The genes are TRBV19 and TRBJ2-7, with 8 nucleotides matching TRBD1. Trimming at V came to 10 bases and at J to 0 bases, leaving 8 bases not matched to a gene. Germline V gives CDR1 LNHDA, CDR2 SQIVND (reference sequence). CDR3 length equals 14 residues. CDR3: CATTDRASSYEQYF. For the CDR3, the DNA is TGTGCCACTACGGACAGGGCTAGCTCCTACGAGCAGTACTTC.